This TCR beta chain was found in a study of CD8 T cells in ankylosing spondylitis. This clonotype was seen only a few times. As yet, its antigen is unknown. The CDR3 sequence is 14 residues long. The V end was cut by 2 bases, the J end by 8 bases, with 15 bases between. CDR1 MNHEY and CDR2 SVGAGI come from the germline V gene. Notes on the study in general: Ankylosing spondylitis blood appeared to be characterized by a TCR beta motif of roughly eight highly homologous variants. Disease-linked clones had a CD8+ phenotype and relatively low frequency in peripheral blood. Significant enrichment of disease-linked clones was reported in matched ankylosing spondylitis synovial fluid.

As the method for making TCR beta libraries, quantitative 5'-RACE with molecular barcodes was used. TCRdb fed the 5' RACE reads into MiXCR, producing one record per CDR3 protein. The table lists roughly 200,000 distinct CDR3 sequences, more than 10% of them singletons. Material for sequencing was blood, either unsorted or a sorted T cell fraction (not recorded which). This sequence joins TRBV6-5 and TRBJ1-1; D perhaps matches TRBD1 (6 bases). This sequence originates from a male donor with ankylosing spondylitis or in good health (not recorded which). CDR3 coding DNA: TGTGCCAGCAGTTACAGGGTGACAGGTACGGAAGCTTTCTTT. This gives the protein CASSYRVTGTEAFF.